The next 14 T cell receptor beta chains were all read from a single sample in a study of cytomegalovirus exposure and HLA in healthy donors. PCR used 60 Vbeta primers and 13 Jbeta primers. Sequencing used immunoSEQ multiplex PCR; TCRdb keeps in-frame clones, though not all of them. The sample has 70,000 to 85,000 clones; under 70% are singletons. Sequenced material: PBMCs. Receptors originate from a man in his thirties or forties in good health and CMV-seropositive.

This clone has just a few counts. The chain uses TRBV25-1 and TRBJ2-5; D perhaps matches TRBD1 (5 bases). Trimming pared 1 base from V and 4 bases from J, leaving 22 bases between. Germline CDR1 MGHDK, CDR2 SYGVNS. The length of the CDR3 is 18 residues. CDR3 residues: CASSEWSGRQGRSETQYF. CDR3 DNA: TGTGCCAGCAGTGAATGGTCGGGCAGGCAGGGTAGGTCAGAGACCCAGTACTTC. The full variable domain, in which reference TRBV25-1 and TRBJ2-5 provide the parts outside the CDR3, is EADIYQTPRYLVIGTGKKITLECSQTMGHDKMYWYQQDPGMELHLIHYSYGVNSTEKGDLSSESTVSRIRTEHFPLTLESARPSHTSQYLCASSEWSGRQGRSETQYFGPGTRLLVL.

The chain employs TRBV19 and TRBJ2-7; 9 nucleotides align to TRBD1. Germline V lookup: CDR1 LNHDA, CDR2 SQIVND (reference sequence). The CDR3 consists of 16 residues. The V and J ends lost 4 bases and 2 bases, in that order; junction bases with no gene match: 9. CDR3 nucleotides: TGTGCCAGTAGTACTAGGCCCGGGACAGGGACCTACGAGCAGTACTTC. This sequence encodes CASSTRPGTGTYEQYF.

The chain uses TRBV7-3 and TRBJ1-6; perhaps TRBD1 as D (5 bases). The germline gives CDR1 SGHTA, CDR2 FQGTGA. Trimming pared 5 bases from V and 13 bases from J, leaving 15 bases between. The CDR3 has 13 amino acids. The CDR3 spells CASSPREGGPLHF. CDR3 nucleotides: TGTGCCAGCAGCCCCAGGGAGGGAGGGCCCCTCCACTTT.

The chain combines TRBV4-1 with TRBJ1-2; D is possibly TRBD1 (6 bases). Germline-derived CDR1 and CDR2 are MGHRA and YSYEKL. Trimming pared 3 bases from V and 4 bases from J, leaving 18 bases between. This CDR3 has 16 amino acids. The DNA of the CDR3 is TGCGCCAGCAGCCATAATATGGGGGCTGGCTCCTATGGCTACACCTTC. It translates to CASSHNMGAGSYGYTF.

The rearrangement joins TRBV28 to TRBJ2-5; possibly TRBD1 for D (5 bases). The V and J ends lost 7 bases and 3 bases respectively, with 12 bases between them. Germline V lookup: CDR1 MDHEN, CDR2 SYDVKM. CDR3 length: 13 amino acids. The CDR3 spells CASKGWAEETQYF. CDR3 DNA: TGTGCCAGCAAGGGGTGGGCGGAAGAGACCCAGTACTTC.

The chain links TRBV11-2 to TRBJ2-7; a weak D match, TRBD1 (6 bases). This CDR3 comprises 17 residues. V lost 3 bases and J lost 1, with 19 bases in between. The germline V gene has CDR1 SGHAT and CDR2 FQNNGV. Here the CDR3 reads CASSFRGALSISYEQYF. The CDR3 DNA reads TGTGCCAGCAGCTTCAGGGGCGCTCTAAGCATTTCCTACGAGCAGTACTTC. Supplemented by reference TRBV11-2 and TRBJ2-7, the full variable domain reads EAGVAQSPRYKIIEKRQSVAFWCNPISGHATLYWYQQILGQGPKLLIQFQNNGVVDDSQLPKDRFSAERLKGVDSTLKIQPAKLEDSAVYLCASSFRGALSISYEQYFGPGTRLTVT.

This chain connects TRBV4-3 to TRBJ2-2; TRBD2 might be the D (5 bases). This CDR3 region has 15 residues. The V end was cut by 1 base, the J end by 5 bases, with 11 bases between. CDR1 and CDR2 (germline): LGHNA, YSLEER. The CDR3 coding sequence is TGCGCCAGCAGCCAAGGGACTGTCAATACCGGGGAGCTGTTTTTT. The encoded protein is CASSQGTVNTGELFF.

This clone has only a few counts. The chain recombines TRBV5-6 with TRBJ2-2, with TRBD2 matching 8 bases. The CDR3 has 15 residues. Trimming removed 4 bases from V and 1 base from J; junction bases left unmatched: 3. Germline CDR1 SGHDT, CDR2 YYEEEE. CDR3 protein: CASSLSGGNTGELFF. The CDR3 region has the DNA TGTGCCAGCAGCCTGAGCGGGGGGAACACCGGGGAGCTGTTTTTT.

The chain carries TRBV2 and TRBJ2-1, with TRBD1 matching over 10 bases. V lost 5 bases and J lost 7; bases outside the gene matches: 2. CDR3 size: 13 residues. CDR1 and CDR2 from the germline V gene are SNHLY and FYNNEI. DNA of the CDR3: TGTGCCAGCAGTCCGGGACAGGGGAATGAGCAGTTCTTC. Translation: CASSPGQGNEQFF.

V is TRBV27 and J is TRBJ2-1; 8 bases align to TRBD1. The CDR3 is made up of 14 amino acids. V lost 8 bases to trimming and J lost 10 bases; unmatched junction nucleotides: 13. CDR1 MNHEY and CDR2 SMNVEV come from the germline V gene (reference sequence). CDR3 in DNA: TGTGCCAGCTGCGGGACAGGAGGCTGGAGGGAGCAGTTCTTC. Translation gives CASCGTGGWREQFF.

The rearrangement joins TRBV28 to TRBJ1-5; TRBD1 matches at 9 bases. Trimming cost V 6 bases and J 5 bases; bases outside gene matches: 5. There are 14 residues in the CDR3. CDR1 and CDR2 (germline): MDHEN, SYDVKM. Here the CDR3 DNA reads TGTGCCAGCAGGGAGACAGGGGGGGATCAGCCCCAGCATTTT. This encodes CASRETGGDQPQHF. The full variable domain, with the rest looked up from reference TRBV28 and TRBJ1-5, is DVKVTQSSRYLVKRTGEKVFLECVQDMDHENMFWYRQDPGLGLRLIYFSYDVKMKEKGDIPEGYSVSREKKERFSLILESASTNQTSMYLCASRETGGDQPQHFGDGTRLSIL.

V is TRBV7-6 and J is TRBJ2-2, with D maybe TRBD2 (6 bases). Germline V CDR1 and CDR2: SGHVS, FNYEAQ. This CDR3 comprises 15 residues. Trimming removed 1 base at V and 2 bases at J, with 8 bases between. The CDR3 loop is CASSLDGGNTGELFF. In DNA form, the CDR3 reads TGTGCCAGCAGCTTAGACGGGGGTAACACCGGGGAGCTGTTTTTT.

This clone is deemed medium-sized. The V call is TRBV7-9, the J call TRBJ1-1; 8 bases align to TRBD1. Trimming at V came to 5 bases and at J to 5 bases, leaving 10 bases not matched to a gene. The CDR3 is made up of 15 amino acids. The V gene's germline CDR1 is SEHNR and CDR2 FQNEAQ (reference sequence). CDR3 DNA: TGTGCCAGCAGCCAAGGACAGGGCTTACGAACTGAAGCTTTCTTT. Protein: CASSQGQGLRTEAFF.

This clone was recorded a few times. The chain recombines TRBV7-9 with TRBJ2-7; D ambiguous. CDR1 and CDR2 (germline): SEHNR, FQNEAQ (reference sequence). The CDR3 consists of 13 residues. Trimming took 1 base from V and 3 from J, leaving 7 bases between them. DNA of the CDR3: TGTGCCAGCAGCTTAGTGTCAGACTACGAGCAGTACTTC. Protein sequence: CASSLVSDYEQYF.